This T cell receptor (beta chain) is drawn from a study of shared clonotypes between healthy human individuals. As for the study in general: Researchers assigned three CD4 naive, three CD4 memory, two CD8 naive and one CD8 memory plate to each donor.

The DNA input per sorted-subset replicate PCR was about 220 ng, corresponding to 28,000 or so T cell genomes. Clones were read by immunoSEQ multiplex PCR, and TCRdb kept only the in-frame ones, dropping some. This sample has some 2,100,000 clones, with around 95% found just once. In germline, CDR1 is GTSNPN, CDR2 SVGIG (reference sequence). CDR3 length: 13 amino acids. Trimming cost V 5 bases and J 7 bases; bases outside gene matches: 9. Specimen: naive CD4+ T cells sorted from blood. Subset in this sample: CD45RA+ positively selected. The chain has TRBV30 and TRBJ1-2, with 8 bases aligning to TRBD1. The clonotype was recovered from a man between 18 and 29 years old in good health. CDR3 protein: CAWDAGTGRGYTF. Here the CDR3 DNA reads TGTGCCTGGGATGCCGGGACAGGTCGTGGCTACACCTTC.